Only a few counts were recorded for the clone carrying this TCR beta chain. Antigen: not known. This specimen comes from a study of beta chain features in type 1 diabetes. Study-level results: There was a moderate but significant shortening of TCRB CDR3s in all four CD4+ subsets of Type 1 diabetes patients.

J was trimmed by 1 base and V by 5 bases; bases with no gene match: 6. Germline values: CDR1 MNHNS, CDR2 SASEGT. The CDR3 covers 15 residues. The whole isolated RNA underwent reverse transcription, so sequencing captured expressed TCRB transcripts. Sequencing was performed with immunoSEQ multiplex PCR; in TCRdb, only in-frame clones are kept and a portion is missing. The sample holds about 700,000 clones, about an eighth seen once. Material: naive CD4+ T cells from blood. The chain uses TRBV6-1 and TRBJ2-3; the match to TRBD2 covers 7 bases. This TCR was sampled from a man aged 18 to 30 with type 1 diabetes. CDR3 loop: CASSRASGGTDTQYF. In DNA form, the CDR3 reads TGTGCCAGCAGTCGCGCTAGCGGTGGCACAGATACGCAGTATTTT.